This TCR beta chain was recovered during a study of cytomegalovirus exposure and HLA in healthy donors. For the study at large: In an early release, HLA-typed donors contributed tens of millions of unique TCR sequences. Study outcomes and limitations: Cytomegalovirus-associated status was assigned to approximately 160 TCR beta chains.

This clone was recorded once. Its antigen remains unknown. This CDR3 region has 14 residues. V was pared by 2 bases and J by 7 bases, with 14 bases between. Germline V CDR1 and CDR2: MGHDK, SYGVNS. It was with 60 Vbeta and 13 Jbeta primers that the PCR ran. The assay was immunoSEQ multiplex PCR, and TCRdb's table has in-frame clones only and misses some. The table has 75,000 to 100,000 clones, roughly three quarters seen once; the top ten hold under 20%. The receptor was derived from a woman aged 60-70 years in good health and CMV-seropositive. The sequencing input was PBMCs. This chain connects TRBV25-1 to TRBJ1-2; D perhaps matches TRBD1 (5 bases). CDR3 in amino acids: CASSEGGRAAGYTF. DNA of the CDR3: TGTGCCAGCAGTGAAGGTGGCAGGGCGGCTGGCTACACCTTC.